This TCR beta chain is drawn from a study of CD8 T cells in ankylosing spondylitis. This clonotype has just a few counts. Its target is unknown. Study conclusions and caveats: The study identified a TCR beta motif of under ten highly homologous variants that appeared characteristic of ankylosing spondylitis blood. Disease-linked clones reportedly showed significant enrichment in matched ankylosing spondylitis synovial fluid. There were earlier reports of some motif variants in reactive arthritis synovial fluid and blood.

This CDR3 has 15 residues. CDR1 is MGHDK, CDR2 SYGVNS, per germline. Trimming stripped 2 bases from V and 2 bases from J, with 12 bases between. As the method for making TCR beta libraries, quantitative 5'-RACE with molecular barcodes was used. One entry per CDR3 protein, called by TCRdb with MiXCR from the 5' RACE reads. The sample has about 540,000 distinct CDR3 sequences; 12% are singletons. This TCR came from a male donor with ankylosing spondylitis. This chain links TRBV25-1 with TRBJ2-5; perhaps TRBD1 as D (7 bases). Input material: blood, either unsorted or a sorted T cell fraction (not recorded which). The CDR3 DNA reads as TGTGCCAGCAGTGAAGGCGGGACAGAGCAAGAGACCCAGTACTTC. Its translation: CASSEGGTEQETQYF.